Presented here are 27 T cell receptor beta chains from one specimen sequenced in a study of T cells after posttransplantation cyclophosphamide. A marrow graft followed busulfan-fludarabine conditioning, with cyclophosphamide on days +3 and +4. Here immunoSEQ multiplex PCR was the method, and the copy in TCRdb shows in-frame clones only, minus some. Recorded here are thousands of clones, none singletons. The sample consisted of PBMCs, taken after allogeneic stem cell transplant with posttransplant cyclophosphamide. These TCRs come from a female patient between 50 and 59 years old who received an allogeneic stem cell transplant from a related donor, was CMV-positive, and had no GVHD. The T cells may come from the graft donor.

In its sample, this clone ranks as medium-sized. This chain joins TRBV11-2 and TRBJ1-2, with 9 nucleotides matching TRBD1. The CDR3 is made up of 14 amino acids. From germline, CDR1 is SGHAT and CDR2 FQNNGV. The junction had 7 bases not matched to a gene; V was cut back by 3 bases and J by 8 bases. The DNA for the CDR3 is TGTGCCAGCAGCTTCGGACAGGGGTTTGGAGGCTACACCTTC. Amino acid sequence: CASSFGQGFGGYTF.

There are many counts of this clone. The rearrangement joins TRBV4-3 to TRBJ2-2, with unresolved D. CDR3 size: 14 residues. From germline, CDR1 is LGHNA and CDR2 YSLEER. The V gene lost 1 base and the J gene lost 7 bases, with 10 bases spanning the gap. The CDR3 bases are TGCGCCAGCAGCCAAGTCATCAGTATCGGGGAGCTGTTTTTT. This encodes CASSQVISIGELFF.

In its sample, this clone was seen many times. The chain carries TRBV6-2 or TRBV6-3 and TRBJ1-5; D may be TRBD1 (6 bases). V dropped 10 bases and J dropped 0 bases, with 22 bases sitting between them. Germline V gene sequence: CDR1 MNHEY, CDR2 SVGEGT. The length of the CDR3 is 17 residues. CDR3 in DNA: TGTGCCATCAGGACAGCTACATGGGGTTATAGCAATCAGCCCCAGCATTTT. Translated: CAIRTATWGYSNQPQHF.

This clone was counted at least ten times. The genes are TRBV11-3 and TRBJ2-1; 13 bases line up with TRBD2. The CDR3 runs 18 residues. In germline, CDR1 is SGHNT, CDR2 YENEEA. Losses at the gene ends were 6 bases for V and 3 bases for J; bases not matched to a gene: 11. The CDR3 region is CASSLLAGGPPGYNEQFF. The DNA of the CDR3 is TGTGCCAGCAGTCTACTAGCGGGAGGGCCGCCGGGCTACAATGAGCAGTTCTTC.

By share of the sample, this clone is medium-sized. The V call is TRBV5-4, the J call TRBJ2-7; 8 bases agree with TRBD2. The V segment lost 0 bases and the J segment 5 bases; nucleotides outside the gene matches: 13. Germline loops: CDR1 SGHNT, CDR2 YYREEE (reference sequence). The length of the CDR3 is 17 residues. The CDR3 nucleotides are TGTGCCAGCAGCTTGGGATTGGGTAGCGGGACGTCGAACGAGCAGTACTTC. Translating it yields CASSLGLGSGTSNEQYF. The full variable domain, its missing parts supplied by reference TRBV5-4 and TRBJ2-7, is ETGVTQSPTHLIKTRGQQVTLRCSSQSGHNTVSWYQQALGQGPQFIFQYYREEENGRGNFPPRFSGLQFPNYSSELNVNALELDDSALYLCASSLGLGSGTSNEQYFGPGTRLTVT.

In its sample, this clone was seen many times. The chain carries TRBV5-5 and TRBJ1-1; D unclear. V gave up 2 bases and J gave up 3 bases, with 8 bases separating them. This CDR3 region has 13 residues. Germline CDR1 and CDR2: SGHKS and YYEKEE (reference sequence). DNA of the CDR3: TGTGCCAGCAGCTTCGCCCGGGACACTGAAGCTTTCTTT. It specifies CASSFARDTEAFF.

At least ten counts were recorded for this clone. The chain combines TRBV7-3 with TRBJ1-2; tentative D call: TRBD1 (6 bases). Trimming removed 1 base at V and 7 bases at J, with 19 bases between. CDR1 is SGHTA, CDR2 FQGTGA, per germline. The CDR3 covers 16 residues. CDR3 DNA sequence: TGTGCCAGCAGCTTAAGTGCGGACAGCATACTAGGTGGCTACACCTTC. Its protein is CASSLSADSILGGYTF.

This clone was seen repeatedly, ten times or more. The CDR3 DNA reads as TGTGCCAGCTCACTTTATGGACAGGCCGGCGGTGATACGCAGTATTTT. Residues: CASSLYGQAGGDTQYF. The genes are TRBV18 and TRBJ2-3, with 7 bases aligning to TRBD1. The CDR3 consists of 16 residues. With 4 bases clipped from V and 6 bases from J, the junction kept 13 bases outside the gene matches. From germline, CDR1 is KGHSH and CDR2 LQKENI.

This clone has a count of ten or more. The rearrangement joins TRBV4-2 to TRBJ1-4; D remains unclear. The CDR3 sequence is 15 residues long. With 0 bases removed from V and 5 bases from J, the gap between germline ends came to 10 bases. Germline lookup yields CDR1 LGHNA and CDR2 YNFKEQ. This CDR3 is CASSQDGQENEKLFF. The CDR3, as DNA: TGTGCCAGCAGCCAAGATGGCCAGGAGAATGAAAAACTGTTTTTT.

This clone was detected ten times or more. The V and J genes are TRBV4-2 and TRBJ2-7; D assignment may be TRBD1 or TRBD2 (5 bases each). Trimming took 1 base from V and 0 from J, leaving 13 bases between them. CDR1 is LGHNA, CDR2 YNFKEQ, per germline. The CDR3 loop spans 16 amino acids. The CDR3 loop is CASSQVFKGSSYEQYF. The CDR3 nucleotides read TGTGCCAGCAGCCAAGTTTTTAAGGGGAGCTCCTACGAGCAGTACTTC.

This clone was seen repeatedly, ten times or more. V and J are TRBV27 and TRBJ2-1, with a tentative D call TRBD2 (6 bases). V lost 2 bases to trimming and J lost 3 bases, with 8 bases between them. There are 14 residues in the CDR3. Germline CDR1 is MNHEY and CDR2 is SMNVEV (reference sequence). This CDR3 reads CASSLAGYYNEQFF. DNA of the CDR3: TGTGCCAGCAGTTTAGCGGGATACTACAATGAGCAGTTCTTC.

J is TRBJ2-2 and V is TRBV12-3 or TRBV12-4, with 7 nucleotides matching TRBD2. CDR3 size: 13 residues. Germline trimming cut 6 bases from V and 5 bases from J; bases unmatched to any gene: 3. The DNA for the CDR3 is TGTGCCAGCAGCTTGGGGGGGACCGGGGAGCTGTTTTTT. Its protein is CASSLGGTGELFF.

This clone was observed many times. The J gene is TRBJ1-4, the V gene TRBV12-3 or TRBV12-4, with D unclear. Trimming removed 1 base from V and 5 bases from J, with 11 bases in between. This CDR3 contains 15 residues. Written as DNA, the CDR3 is TGTGCCAGCAGTTTAGACGGGGTCTCCAATGAAAAACTGTTTTTT. It translates to CASSLDGVSNEKLFF.

This clone appeared many times. The V gene is TRBV5-1, the J gene TRBJ2-2, with 10 bases aligning to TRBD2. The CDR3 is 18 residues long. V trimming: 1 base; J trimming: 4 bases; junction bases outside the gene matches: 10. CDR1 is SGHRS, CDR2 YFSETQ, per germline. CDR3 sequence (DNA): TGCGCCAGCAGCTTGCAGCCGGGAGTAGCGGGAGGCACCGGGGAGCTGTTTTTT. Its protein is CASSLQPGVAGGTGELFF.

In this sample, this clone is medium-sized. The chain recombines TRBV7-6 with TRBJ2-1, with 8 bases aligning to TRBD2. V shed 3 bases and J 7 bases; nucleotides not matched to a gene: 5. This CDR3 is 14 amino acids long. Germline V gene sequence: CDR1 SGHVS, CDR2 FNYEAQ. The CDR3 sequence is CASSFGTSGNEQFF. The CDR3 nucleotides are TGTGCCAGCAGCTTTGGGACTAGTGGAAATGAGCAGTTCTTC.

This clone was counted ten times or more. J is TRBJ2-3 and V is TRBV5-4, with TRBD2 as a possible D gene (5 bases). Germline V gene sequence: CDR1 SGHNT, CDR2 YYREEE (reference sequence). CDR3 length: 18 amino acids. The germline V and J ends were trimmed by 0 bases and 3 bases, with 20 bases remaining between them. Here the CDR3 DNA reads TGTGCCAGCAGCTTGGGACCCCGTCTAGCCGTGGGAACAGATACGCAGTATTTT. This translates into CASSLGPRLAVGTDTQYF.

This clone was counted at least ten times. The V gene is TRBV7-3, the J gene TRBJ2-2; D is unresolved. The CDR3 extends over 15 amino acids. CDR1 and CDR2 from the germline V gene are SGHTA and FQGTGA. The V end was cut by 2 bases, the J end by 5 bases, with 12 bases between. The CDR3 bases are TGTGCCAGCAGCTTAGGTATCCCGGGTACCGGGGAGCTGTTTTTT. Residues: CASSLGIPGTGELFF.

Ten or more counts support this clone. The genes are TRBV11-2 and TRBJ2-3; maybe TRBD2 (6 bases). V was clipped by 1 base and J by 2 bases, with 10 bases between them. The germline V gene encodes CDR1 SGHAT and CDR2 FQNNGV. The CDR3 runs to 15 residues. The CDR3 region is CASSLGQGLTDTQYF. In DNA, the CDR3 is TGTGCCAGCAGCTTAGGGCAGGGACTCACAGATACGCAGTATTTT.

This clone was recorded at least ten times. V gene TRBV5-4 combines with J gene TRBJ1-2, with a weak D call TRBD1 (5 bases). Germline values: CDR1 SGHNT, CDR2 YYREEE (reference sequence). This CDR3 has 14 amino acids. V lost 1 base to trimming and J lost 0 bases, with 7 bases between them. In nucleotides, the CDR3 is TGTGCCAGCAGCTTGACAGGCTCTAACTATGGCTACACCTTC. It specifies CASSLTGSNYGYTF.

This clone has just a few counts. CDR3 region: CASSVTPTSTDTQYF. In nucleotides, the CDR3 is TGTGCCAGCAGCGTCACCCCGACTAGCACAGATACGCAGTATTTT. The chain uses TRBV9 and TRBJ2-3; D is undetermined. The CDR3 contains 15 residues. Germline V gene data show CDR1 as SGDLS and CDR2 as YYNGEE. V shed 2 bases and J shed 0 bases, with 10 bases lying between them.

In this sample, this clone turned up many times. The V gene is TRBV5-4, the J gene TRBJ2-1, with 10 bases identical to TRBD2. The trim removed 3 bases at V and 0 bases at J, leaving 3 bases unmatched. The CDR3 covers 16 residues. Germline CDR1 SGHNT, CDR2 YYREEE (reference sequence). The DNA of the CDR3 is TGTGCCAGCAGCTCCTCTAGCGGGAGCTCCTACAATGAGCAGTTCTTC. It yields the protein CASSSSSGSSYNEQFF.

In its sample, this clone ranks as medium-sized. The chain joins TRBV10-1 to TRBJ2-1; 10 bases agree with TRBD1. The CDR3 spans 16 residues. The V segment lost 4 bases and the J segment 7 bases; nucleotides outside the gene matches: 10. Germline V gene lookup returns CDR1 WNHNN and CDR2 SYGVQD (reference sequence). The CDR3 here is CASSGGTGVSVNEQFF. The CDR3 DNA reads TGCGCCAGCAGTGGAGGGACAGGGGTTTCAGTTAATGAGCAGTTCTTC.

This clone was picked up many times. The chain couples TRBV6-1 to TRBJ2-3; 7 bases map to TRBD2. From germline, CDR1 is MNHNS and CDR2 SASEGT. The J segment lost 1 base and the V segment lost 6 bases, leaving 7 bases of the junction unmatched. This CDR3 comprises 15 residues. The DNA of the CDR3 is TGTGCCAGCAGGAGAGGACTAGGGGGCACAGATACGCAGTATTTT. Translated: CASRRGLGGTDTQYF.

This clone was detected ten times or more. This chain uses TRBV7-9 with TRBJ2-1; TRBD2 agrees at 11 bases. The trim removed 5 bases at V and 6 bases at J, leaving 18 bases unmatched. CDR1 SEHNR and CDR2 FQNEAQ come from the germline V gene (reference sequence). The CDR3 contains 19 residues. The CDR3 bases are TGTGCCAGCAGCCAGAATTTAGTAGCGGGAGGGCTCTCCCGCAATGAGCAGTTCTTC. Translating gives CASSQNLVAGGLSRNEQFF.

This clone has ten or more counts. This chain joins TRBV6-1 and TRBJ1-5; unclear D gene. Trimming pared 2 bases from V and 0 bases from J, leaving 11 bases between. The length of the CDR3 is 16 residues. The germline CDR1 and CDR2 sequences are MNHNS and SASEGT. For the CDR3, the DNA is TGTGCCAGCAGTGAACCACCGGACTTTAGCAATCAGCCCCAGCATTTT. Its protein is CASSEPPDFSNQPQHF.

This clone was detected many times. The V gene is TRBV13, the J gene TRBJ2-7; 10 nucleotides match TRBD2. V gave up 6 bases and J gave up 4 bases; unmatched junction bases: 12. The CDR3 loop spans 16 amino acids. CDR1 and CDR2 from the germline V gene are PRHDT and FYEKMQ (reference sequence). The CDR3 reads CASRRAGTSVSYEQYF. DNA of the CDR3: TGTGCCAGCAGAAGGGCCGGGACTAGCGTCTCGTACGAGCAGTACTTC.

This chain joins TRBV5-1 and TRBJ2-3; 10 bases map to TRBD2. Germline V gives CDR1 SGHRS, CDR2 YFSETQ. The CDR3 length is 17 residues. The junction had 7 bases not matched to a gene; V was cut back by 3 bases and J by 0 bases. The CDR3 reads CASSWPLLAGSTDTQYF. DNA for the CDR3: TGCGCCAGCAGCTGGCCCCTACTAGCGGGGAGCACAGATACGCAGTATTTT.